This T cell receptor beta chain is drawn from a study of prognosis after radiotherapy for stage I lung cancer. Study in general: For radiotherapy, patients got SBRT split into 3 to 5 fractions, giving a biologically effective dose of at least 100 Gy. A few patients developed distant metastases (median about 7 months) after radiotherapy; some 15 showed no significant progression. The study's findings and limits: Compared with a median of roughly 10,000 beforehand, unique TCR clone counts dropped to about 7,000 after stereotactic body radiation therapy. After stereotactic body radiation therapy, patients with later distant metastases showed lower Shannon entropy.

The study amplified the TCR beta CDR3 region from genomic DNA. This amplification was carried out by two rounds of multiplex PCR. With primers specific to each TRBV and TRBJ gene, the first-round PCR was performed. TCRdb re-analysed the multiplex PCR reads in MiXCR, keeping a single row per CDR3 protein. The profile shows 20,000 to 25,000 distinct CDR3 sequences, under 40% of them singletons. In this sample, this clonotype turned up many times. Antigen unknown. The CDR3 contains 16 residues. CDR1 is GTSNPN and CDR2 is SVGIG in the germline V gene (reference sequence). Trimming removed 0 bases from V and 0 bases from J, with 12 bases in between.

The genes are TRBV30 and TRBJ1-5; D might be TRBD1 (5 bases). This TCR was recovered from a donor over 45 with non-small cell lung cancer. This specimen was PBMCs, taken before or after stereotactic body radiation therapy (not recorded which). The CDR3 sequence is CAWSVRQTYSNQPQHF. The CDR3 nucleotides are TGTGCCTGGAGTGTACGACAGACCTATAGCAATCAGCCCCAGCATTTT.